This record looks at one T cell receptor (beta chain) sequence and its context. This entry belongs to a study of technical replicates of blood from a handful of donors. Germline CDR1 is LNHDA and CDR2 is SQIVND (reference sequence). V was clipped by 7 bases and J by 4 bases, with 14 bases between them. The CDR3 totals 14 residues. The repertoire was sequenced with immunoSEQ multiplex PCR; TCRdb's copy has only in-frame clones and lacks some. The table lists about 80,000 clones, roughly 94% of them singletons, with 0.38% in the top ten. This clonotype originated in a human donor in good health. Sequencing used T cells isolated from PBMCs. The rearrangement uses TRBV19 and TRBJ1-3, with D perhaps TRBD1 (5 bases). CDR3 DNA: TGTGCCAGTACCCAGGGAACGATCGGAAACACCATATATTTT. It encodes CASTQGTIGNTIYF.